A selection of T cell receptor beta chains follows, all from one sample in a study of CD8 T cells in Susac syndrome. Using its own MiXCR run on the immunoSEQ multiplex PCR reads, TCRdb lists one record per CDR3 protein. The table includes just under 150,000 distinct CDR3 sequences, roughly 95% detected once. The sequenced sample consisted of CD4+ T cells from PBMCs. Every receptor here comes from a human donor in good health. Each CDR3 is given with its conserved first and last residue. A D gene is named only where the DNA matches it firmly. Some rows mark clone size as missing; the rest say once, few, many or name a class of expanded clone.

>NA|TRBJ2-7|once|TRBV19
TGTGCCAGTAGTTCGTGGCAGGCTGCCTACGAGCAGTACTTC
CASSSWQAAYEQYF
>NA|TRBJ1-3|NA|TRBV30
TGTGCCTGGAACCCCCCTGGAAACACCACATATTTT
CAWNPPGNTTYF
>TRBD1|TRBJ2-1|NA|TRBV24-1
TGTGCCACCAGTGATTTGCTACCTGGGGACAGCGCATACAATGAGCAGTTCTTC
CATSDLLPGDSAYNEQFF
>NA|TRBJ2-2|NA|TRBV6-2/TRBV6-3
TGTGCCAGCAGTTACTCCGGCCCGGGGGAGCTGTTTTTT
CASSYSGPGELFF
>NA|TRBJ2-2|NA|TRBV2
TGTGCCAGCATGGAGACGGACCCCGGGGAGCTGTTTTTT
CASMETDPGELFF
>NA|TRBJ2-1|NA|TRBV2
TGTGCCAGCAGCCCGACAACCTCATCTTACAATGAGCAGTTCTTC
CASSPTTSSYNEQFF
>TRBD2|TRBJ2-1|NA|TRBV6-6
TGTGCCAGCAGCCCGCGACTAGCGCCTGACAATGAGCAGTTCTTC
CASSPRLAPDNEQFF
>NA|TRBJ1-1|NA|TRBV5-1
TGCGCCAGCAGCTTGAGGGGGGAGAACACTGAAGCTTTCTTT
CASSLRGENTEAFF
>NA|TRBJ1-2|NA|TRBV9
TGTGCCAGCAGCGTAGTGGCAGGGCGTCGAGGCTACACCTTC
CASSVVAGRRGYTF
>NA|TRBJ1-3|once|TRBV4-2
TGTGCCAGCAGCCAGCTACGTGGGCCCTCTGGAAACACCATATATTTT
CASSQLRGPSGNTIYF
>NA|TRBJ2-7|once|TRBV5-1
TGCGCCAACAGCTTGGATCAGGGGGGACAGTACTTC
CANSLDQGGQYF
>NA|TRBJ1-5|NA|TRBV20-1
TGCAGTGCTAGTGGAGGCGGCCACAATCAGCCCCAGCATTTT
CSASGGGHNQPQHF
>TRBD2|TRBJ2-7|NA|TRBV28
TGTGCCAGCAGTTCTCTAGCGGGAGGCACCTACGAGCAGTACTTC
CASSSLAGGTYEQYF
>TRBD1|TRBJ1-2|NA|TRBV10-3
TGTGCCATCAGTGAGTTGCCTACAGGGGGCTATGGCTACACCTTC
CAISELPTGGYGYTF
>NA|TRBJ2-5|NA|TRBV5-1
TGCGCCAGCAGCTTGTCGATGGCGGGGGCGCGAGAGACCCAGTACTTC
CASSLSMAGARETQYF
>NA|TRBJ2-3|once|TRBV15
TGTGCCACCAGCAGAGTAGTAACAGATACGCAGTATTTT
CATSRVVTDTQYF
>TRBD2|TRBJ2-7|once|TRBV15
TGTGCCACCTCCGTAGCGGGGCCTAACTACGAGCAGTACTTC
CATSVAGPNYEQYF